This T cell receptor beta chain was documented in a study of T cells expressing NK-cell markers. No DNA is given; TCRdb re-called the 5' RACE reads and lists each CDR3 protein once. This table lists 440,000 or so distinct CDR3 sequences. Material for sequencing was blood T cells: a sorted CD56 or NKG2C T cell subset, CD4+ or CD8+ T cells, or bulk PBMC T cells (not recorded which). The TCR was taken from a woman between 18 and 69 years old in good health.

The CDR3 is CAISEWRTSGSTDTQYF. This chain joins TRBV10-3 and TRBJ2-3; TCRdb calls TRBD2, which cannot be checked without DNA. CDR1 and CDR2 from the germline V gene are ENHRY and SYGVKD. This CDR3 has 17 residues.